The T cell receptor (beta chain) under discussion was sequenced for a study of T cell responses to AZD1222 COVID-19 vaccine. General observations from the study: Seropositivity was recorded at baseline in only six AZD1222 recipients. Vaccine-associated CD4 TCRs spanned spike, dominant at 160-218 and 743-854. Spike-specific TCR breadth and depth both grew after two AZD1222 doses. The study reported that nearly half of spike-specific TCRs target unmutated variant regions.

This table comes from immunoSEQ multiplex PCR, and its TCRdb copy is limited to in-frame clones, with some not included. The table shows approximately 97,000 clones, with approximately 86% occurring only once. Note on this clone: Its cognate antigen is unknown.

The CDR3 loop spans 12 amino acids. V was pared by 6 bases and J by 11 bases, with 16 bases between. Germline V gene sequence: CDR1 MDHEN, CDR2 SYDVKM. The sequencing used peripheral blood, collected on day 0 of AZD1222 vaccination. The chain carries TRBV28 and TRBJ2-5, with a weak D call TRBD1 (6 bases). The receptor was derived from an adult in good health. This CDR3 reads CASRNPGTRQYF. The CDR3 nucleotides read TGTGCCAGCAGAAATCCCGGGACAAGGCAGTACTTC.